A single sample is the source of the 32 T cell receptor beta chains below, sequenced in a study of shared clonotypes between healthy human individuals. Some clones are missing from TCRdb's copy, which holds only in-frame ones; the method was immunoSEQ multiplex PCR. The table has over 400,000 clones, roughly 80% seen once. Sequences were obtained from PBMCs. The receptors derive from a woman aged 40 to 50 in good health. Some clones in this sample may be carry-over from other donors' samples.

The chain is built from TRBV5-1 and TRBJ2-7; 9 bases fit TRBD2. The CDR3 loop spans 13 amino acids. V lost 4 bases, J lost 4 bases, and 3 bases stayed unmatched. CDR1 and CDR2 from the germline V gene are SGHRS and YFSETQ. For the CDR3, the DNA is TGCGCCAGCAGCGCTAGCGGGACGTACGAGCAGTACTTC. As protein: CASSASGTYEQYF.

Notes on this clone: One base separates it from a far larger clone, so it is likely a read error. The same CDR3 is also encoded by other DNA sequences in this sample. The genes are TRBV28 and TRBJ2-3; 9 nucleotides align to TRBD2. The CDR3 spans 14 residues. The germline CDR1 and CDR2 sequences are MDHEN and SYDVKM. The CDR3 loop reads CAGSSGASTDTQYF. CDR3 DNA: TGTGCCGGCTCTAGCGGGGCTAGCACGGATACGCAGTATTTT.

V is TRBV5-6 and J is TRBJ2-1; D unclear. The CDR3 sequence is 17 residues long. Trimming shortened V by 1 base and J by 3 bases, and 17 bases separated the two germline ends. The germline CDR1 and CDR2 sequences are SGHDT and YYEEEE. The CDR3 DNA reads TGTGCCAGCAGCTTGTATTACATGTGGGAAAACTACAATGAGCAGTTCTTC. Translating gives CASSLYYMWENYNEQFF.

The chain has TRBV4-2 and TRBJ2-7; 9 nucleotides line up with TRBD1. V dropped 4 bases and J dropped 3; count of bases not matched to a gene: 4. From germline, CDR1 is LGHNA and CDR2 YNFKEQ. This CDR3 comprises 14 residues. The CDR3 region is CASSRGTGNYEQYF. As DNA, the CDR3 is TGTGCCAGCAGCCGCGGGACAGGGAACTACGAGCAGTACTTC.

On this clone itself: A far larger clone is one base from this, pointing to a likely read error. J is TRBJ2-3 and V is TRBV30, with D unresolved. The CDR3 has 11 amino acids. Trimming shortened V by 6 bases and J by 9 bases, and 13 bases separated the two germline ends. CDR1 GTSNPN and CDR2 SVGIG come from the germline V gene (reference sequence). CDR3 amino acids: CACSLGHTQYF. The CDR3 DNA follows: TGTGCCTGTTCCCTAGGCCACACGCAGTATTTT.

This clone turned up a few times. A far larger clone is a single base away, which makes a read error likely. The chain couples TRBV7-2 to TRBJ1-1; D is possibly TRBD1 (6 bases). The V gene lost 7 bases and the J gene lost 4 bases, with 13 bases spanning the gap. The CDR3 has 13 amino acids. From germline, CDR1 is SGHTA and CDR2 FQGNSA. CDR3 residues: CASIWTASTEAFF. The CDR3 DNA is TGTGCCAGCATATGGACAGCGAGCACTGAAGCTTTCTTT.

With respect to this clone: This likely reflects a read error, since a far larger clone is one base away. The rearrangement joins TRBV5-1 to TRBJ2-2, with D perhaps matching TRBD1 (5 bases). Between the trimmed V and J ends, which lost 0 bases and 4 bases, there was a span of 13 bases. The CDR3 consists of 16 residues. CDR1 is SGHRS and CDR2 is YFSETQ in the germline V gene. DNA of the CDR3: TGCGCCAGCAGCTTGGGGACAAGGGGCGGCACCGGGGAGCTGTTTTTT. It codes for CASSLGTRGGTGELFF.

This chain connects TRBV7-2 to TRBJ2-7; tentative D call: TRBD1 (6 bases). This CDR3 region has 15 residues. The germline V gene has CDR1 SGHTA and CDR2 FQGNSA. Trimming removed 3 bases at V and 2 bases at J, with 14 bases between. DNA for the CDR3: TGTGCCAGCAGCTTCGGACTGGGGACAACCTACGAGCAGTACTTC. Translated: CASSFGLGTTYEQYF.

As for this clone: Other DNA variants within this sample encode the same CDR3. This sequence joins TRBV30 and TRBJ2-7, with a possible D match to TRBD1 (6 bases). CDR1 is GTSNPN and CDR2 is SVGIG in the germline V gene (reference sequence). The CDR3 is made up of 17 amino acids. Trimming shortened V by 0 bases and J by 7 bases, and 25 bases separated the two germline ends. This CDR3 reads CAWSVGLGGNLPGEQYF. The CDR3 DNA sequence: TGTGCCTGGAGTGTGGGGTTAGGGGGAAACCTACCTGGGGAGCAGTACTTC.

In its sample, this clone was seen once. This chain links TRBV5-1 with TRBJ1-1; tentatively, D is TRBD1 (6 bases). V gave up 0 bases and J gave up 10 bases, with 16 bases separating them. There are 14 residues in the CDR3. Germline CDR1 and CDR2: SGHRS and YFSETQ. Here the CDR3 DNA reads TGCGCCAGCAGCTTGGACCCAGGGGAGAGGGTAGCTTTCTTT. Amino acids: CASSLDPGERVAFF.

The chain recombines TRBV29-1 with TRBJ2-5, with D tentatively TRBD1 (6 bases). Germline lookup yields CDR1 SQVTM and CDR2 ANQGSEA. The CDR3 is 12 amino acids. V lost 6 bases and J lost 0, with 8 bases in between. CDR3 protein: CSVDSNQETQYF. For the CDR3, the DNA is TGCAGCGTGGACAGCAACCAAGAGACCCAGTACTTC.

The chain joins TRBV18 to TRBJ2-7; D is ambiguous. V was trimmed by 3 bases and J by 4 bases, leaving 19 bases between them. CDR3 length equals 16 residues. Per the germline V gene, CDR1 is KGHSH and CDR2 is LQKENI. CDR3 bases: TGTGCCAGCTCACCCCAGGCCCCGCTAGACCGGTACGAGCAGTACTTC. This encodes CASSPQAPLDRYEQYF.

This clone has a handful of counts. The CDR3 protein is CASSLGGRTDSQQYF. The CDR3 DNA reads TGTGCCAGCAGCTTAGGGGGTAGGACAGATTCCCAGCAGTACTTC. The chain employs TRBV7-2 and TRBJ2-7; tentative D call: TRBD1 (6 bases). Between the trimmed V and J ends, which lost 1 base and 8 bases, there was a span of 18 bases. CDR3 length: 15 residues. Germline CDR1 SGHTA, CDR2 FQGNSA. The entire variable domain, with the rest obtained from reference TRBV7-2 and TRBJ2-7, is as follows: GAGVSQSPSNKVTEKGKDVELRCDPISGHTALYWYRQSLGQGLEFLIYFQGNSAPDKSGLPSDRFSAERTGGSVSTLTIQRTQQEDSAVYLCASSLGGRTDSQQYFGPGTRLTVT.

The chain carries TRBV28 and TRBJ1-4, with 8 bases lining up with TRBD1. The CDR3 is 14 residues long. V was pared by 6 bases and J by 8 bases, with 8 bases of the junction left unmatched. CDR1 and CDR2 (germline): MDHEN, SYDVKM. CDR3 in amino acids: CASREQGAREKLFF. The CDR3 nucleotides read TGTGCCAGCAGGGAGCAGGGGGCCCGGGAAAAACTGTTTTTT.

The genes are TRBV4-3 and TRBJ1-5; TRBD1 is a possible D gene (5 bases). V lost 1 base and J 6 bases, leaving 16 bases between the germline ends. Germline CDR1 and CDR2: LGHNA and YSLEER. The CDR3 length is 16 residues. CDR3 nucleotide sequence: TGCGCCAGCAGCCAAGCCCTCGGGCAGGGAGGTCAGCCCCAGCATTTT. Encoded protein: CASSQALGQGGQPQHF.

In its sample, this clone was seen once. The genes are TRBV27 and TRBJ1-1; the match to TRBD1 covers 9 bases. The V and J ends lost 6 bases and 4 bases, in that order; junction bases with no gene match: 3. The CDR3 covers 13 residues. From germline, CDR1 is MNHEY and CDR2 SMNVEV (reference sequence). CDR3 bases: TGTGCCAGCAGGCCGACAGGGGGCACTGAAGCTTTCTTT. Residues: CASRPTGGTEAFF.

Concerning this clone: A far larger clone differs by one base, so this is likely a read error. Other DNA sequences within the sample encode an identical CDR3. The CDR3 coding sequence is TGTGCCAGCAGCCTAGGACAGGTCGGTAATCAGCCCCAGCATTTT. This translates into CASSLGQVGNQPQHF. The chain has TRBV6-1 and TRBJ1-5; TRBD1 aligns across 7 bases. CDR1 and CDR2 (germline): MNHNS, SASEGT. The CDR3 has 15 residues. Trimming cost V 6 bases and J 4 bases; bases outside gene matches: 9.

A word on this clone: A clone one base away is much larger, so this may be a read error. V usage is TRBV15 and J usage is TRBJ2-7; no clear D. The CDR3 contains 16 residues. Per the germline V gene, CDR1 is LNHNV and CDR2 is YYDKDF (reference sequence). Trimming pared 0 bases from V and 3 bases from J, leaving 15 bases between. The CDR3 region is CATSRDQEVLIYEQYF. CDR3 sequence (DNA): TGTGCCACCAGCAGAGATCAGGAAGTACTTATCTACGAGCAGTACTTC.

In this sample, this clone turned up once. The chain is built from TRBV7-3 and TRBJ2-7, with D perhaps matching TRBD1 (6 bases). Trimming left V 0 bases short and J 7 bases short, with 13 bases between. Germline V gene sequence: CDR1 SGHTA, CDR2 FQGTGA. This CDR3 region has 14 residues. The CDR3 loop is CASSLTHRAGEQYF. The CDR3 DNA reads TGTGCCAGCAGCTTAACGCACAGGGCTGGGGAGCAGTACTTC.

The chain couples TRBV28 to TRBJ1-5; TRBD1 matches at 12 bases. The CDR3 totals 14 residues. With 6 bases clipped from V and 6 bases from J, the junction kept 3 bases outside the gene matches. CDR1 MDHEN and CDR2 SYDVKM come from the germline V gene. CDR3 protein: CASRRDRGPQPQHF. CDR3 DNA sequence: TGTGCCAGCAGGCGGGACAGGGGGCCTCAGCCCCAGCATTTT.

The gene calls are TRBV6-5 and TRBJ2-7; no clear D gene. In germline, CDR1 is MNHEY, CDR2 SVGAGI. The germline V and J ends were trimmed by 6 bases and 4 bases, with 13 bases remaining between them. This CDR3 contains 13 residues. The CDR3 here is CASSTLEPYEQYF. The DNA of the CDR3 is TGTGCCAGCAGCACCCTAGAGCCTTACGAGCAGTACTTC.

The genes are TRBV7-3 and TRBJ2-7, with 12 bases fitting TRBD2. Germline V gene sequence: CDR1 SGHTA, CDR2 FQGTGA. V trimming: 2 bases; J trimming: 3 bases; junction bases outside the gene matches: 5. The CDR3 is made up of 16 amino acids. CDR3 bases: TGTGCCAGCAGCTTATTGAGGACTAGCGGGAACTACGAGCAGTACTTC. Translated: CASSLLRTSGNYEQYF.

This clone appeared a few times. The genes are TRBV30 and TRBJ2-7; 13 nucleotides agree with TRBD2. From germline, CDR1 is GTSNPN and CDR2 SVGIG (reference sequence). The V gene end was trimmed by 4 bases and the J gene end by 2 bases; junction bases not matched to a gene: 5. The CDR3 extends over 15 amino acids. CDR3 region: CAWKPGLAGAYEQYF. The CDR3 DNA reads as TGTGCCTGGAAACCCGGACTAGCGGGGGCCTACGAGCAGTACTTC.

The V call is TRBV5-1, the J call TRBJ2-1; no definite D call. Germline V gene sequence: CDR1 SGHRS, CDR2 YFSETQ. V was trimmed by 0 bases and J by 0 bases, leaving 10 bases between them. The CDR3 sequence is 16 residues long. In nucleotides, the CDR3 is TGCGCCAGCAGCTTGGAAGCGACGAGCTCCTACAATGAGCAGTTCTTC. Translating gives CASSLEATSSYNEQFF.

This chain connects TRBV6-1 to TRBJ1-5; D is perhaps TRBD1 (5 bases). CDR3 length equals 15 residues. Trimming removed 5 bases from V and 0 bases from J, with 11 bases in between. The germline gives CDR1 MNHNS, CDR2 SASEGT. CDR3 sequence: CASSLYRHSNQPQHF. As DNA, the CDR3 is TGTGCCAGCAGTCTCTACAGGCATAGCAATCAGCCCCAGCATTTT.

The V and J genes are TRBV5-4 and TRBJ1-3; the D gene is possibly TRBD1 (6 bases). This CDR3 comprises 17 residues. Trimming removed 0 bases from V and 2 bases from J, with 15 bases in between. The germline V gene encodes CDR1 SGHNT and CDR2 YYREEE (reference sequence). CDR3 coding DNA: TGTGCCAGCAGCTTGGTGGGGGCCAGGGGTACTGGAAACACCATATATTTT. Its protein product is CASSLVGARGTGNTIYF.

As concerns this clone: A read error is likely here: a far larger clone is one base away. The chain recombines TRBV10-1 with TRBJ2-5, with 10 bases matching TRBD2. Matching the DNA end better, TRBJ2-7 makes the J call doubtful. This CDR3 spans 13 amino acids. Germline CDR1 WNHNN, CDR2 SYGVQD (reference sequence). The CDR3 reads CTSRPSGSYEQYF. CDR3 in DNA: TGCACCAGCCGGCCTAGCGGGAGTTACGAGCAGTACTTC.

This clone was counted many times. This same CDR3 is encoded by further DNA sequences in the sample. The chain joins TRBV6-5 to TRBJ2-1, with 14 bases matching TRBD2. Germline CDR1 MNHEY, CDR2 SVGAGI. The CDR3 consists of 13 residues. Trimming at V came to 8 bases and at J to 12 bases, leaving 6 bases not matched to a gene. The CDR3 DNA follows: TGTGCCAGCGGACTAGCGGGAGGCCTGGGGCAGTTCTTC. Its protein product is CASGLAGGLGQFF.

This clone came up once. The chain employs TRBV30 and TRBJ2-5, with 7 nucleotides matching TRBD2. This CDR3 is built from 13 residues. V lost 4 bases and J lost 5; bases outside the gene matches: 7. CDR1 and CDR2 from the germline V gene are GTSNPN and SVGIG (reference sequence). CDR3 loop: CAWNPQAGETQYF. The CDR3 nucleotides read TGTGCCTGGAATCCTCAAGCGGGGGAGACCCAGTACTTC.

CDR3: CASSLLDFENYGYTF. DNA for the CDR3: TGTGCCAGCAGTTTATTGGACTTCGAAAACTATGGCTACACCTTC. The chain employs TRBV28 and TRBJ1-2, with unresolved D. V shed 1 base and J shed 2 bases, with 11 bases lying between them. CDR1 and CDR2 from the germline V gene are MDHEN and SYDVKM. CDR3 size: 15 residues.

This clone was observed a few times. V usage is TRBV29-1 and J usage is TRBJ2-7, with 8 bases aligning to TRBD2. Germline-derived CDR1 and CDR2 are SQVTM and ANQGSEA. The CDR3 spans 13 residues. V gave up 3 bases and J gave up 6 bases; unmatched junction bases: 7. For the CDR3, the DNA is TGCAGCGTTGAGGTTAGCGGGATTTTCGAGCAGTACTTC. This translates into CSVEVSGIFEQYF.

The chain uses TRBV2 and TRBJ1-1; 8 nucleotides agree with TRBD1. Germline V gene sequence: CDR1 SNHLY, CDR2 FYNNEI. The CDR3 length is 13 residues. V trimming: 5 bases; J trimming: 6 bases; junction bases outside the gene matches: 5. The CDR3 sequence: CASSKQGDSEAFF. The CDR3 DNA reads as TGTGCCAGCAGTAAACAGGGGGACTCTGAAGCTTTCTTT.